This is a list of T cell receptor beta chains from one sample in a study of CD8 T cells in Susac syndrome. TCRdb processed the immunoSEQ multiplex PCR reads anew with MiXCR; each CDR3 protein has one entry. The table records tens of thousands of distinct CDR3 sequences, approximately 94% of them present only once. Input material: CD8+ T cells from PBMCs. Source of these receptors: a human donor in good health. Both conserved end residues are part of each CDR3. D genes are given only for firm matches. The size entry is marked missing in some rows and otherwise reads once, few, many or a size class.

>TRBD1|TRBV20-1|TRBJ2-1|-
CSAPDRGLYNEQFF
TGCAGTGCCCCGGACAGGGGGCTATACAATGAGCAGTTCTTC
>-|TRBV28|TRBJ2-1|-
CASSLSSRGSYNEQFF
TGTGCCAGCAGTTTGAGTAGTCGGGGCTCCTACAATGAGCAGTTCTTC
>-|TRBV4-1|TRBJ1-5|-
CASSQDEFQPQHF
TGCGCCAGCAGCCAAGACGAGTTCCAGCCCCAGCATTTT
>-|TRBV3-1|TRBJ1-1|-
CASSQDAYISNTEAFF
TGTGCCAGCAGCCAAGATGCGTACATCTCGAACACTGAAGCTTTCTTT
>TRBD2|TRBV19|TRBJ2-7|-
CASSPNPGGREQYF
TGTGCCAGTAGTCCCAATCCGGGGGGTCGGGAGCAGTACTTC
>TRBD2|TRBV20-1|TRBJ2-3|-
CSATGLAGGGDTQYF
TGCAGTGCTACCGGACTAGCGGGGGGTGGTGATACGCAGTATTTT
>-|TRBV12-3/TRBV12-4|TRBJ2-2|-
CASSLWPGVESKTNTGELFF
TGTGCCAGCAGTTTATGGCCAGGGGTGGAATCAAAAACGAACACCGGGGAGCTGTTTTTT
>-|TRBV7-8|TRBJ2-1|-
CASSTHRADEQFF
TGTGCCAGCAGCACACACAGGGCCGATGAGCAGTTCTTC
>-|TRBV12-3/TRBV12-4|TRBJ2-3|-
CASSSTTDTQYF
TGTGCCAGCAGTTCTACAACAGATACGCAGTATTTT
>-|TRBV30|TRBJ1-4|-
CAWTGDNEKLFF
TGTGCCTGGACAGGGGATAATGAAAAACTGTTTTTT
>-|TRBV12-3/TRBV12-4|TRBJ2-5|-
CASSETGGPVETQYF
TGTGCCAGCAGTGAAACCGGAGGGCCGGTAGAGACCCAGTACTTC
>-|TRBV5-4|TRBJ2-7|-
CASSRGRGSSYEQYF
TGTGCCAGCAGCCGGGGGCGGGGGAGCTCCTACGAGCAGTACTTC
>-|TRBV6-1|TRBJ1-1|few
CASSEGTGGWAEAFF
TGTGCCAGCAGTGAAGGGACCGGGGGGTGGGCTGAAGCTTTCTTT
>-|TRBV6-2/TRBV6-3|TRBJ1-1|-
CASSYGAGNTEAFF
TGTGCCAGCAGTTACGGGGCAGGGAACACTGAAGCTTTCTTT
>-|TRBV7-9|TRBJ1-1|-
CASSPPGLDTEAFF
TGTGCCAGCAGCCCTCCGGGACTTGATACTGAAGCTTTCTTT
>-|TRBV9|TRBJ2-2|-
CASSVAPGSGNANTGELFF
TGTGCCAGCAGCGTAGCTCCTGGTAGCGGAAATGCGAACACCGGGGAGCTGTTTTTT
>-|TRBV19|TRBJ1-2|-
CASSRTWGKDNYGYTF
TGTGCCAGTAGCCGTACGTGGGGGAAGGACAACTATGGCTACACCTTC
>TRBD2|TRBV20-1|TRBJ2-1|-
CSASSLAGYNEQFF
TGCAGTGCTAGCTCTCTAGCGGGCTACAATGAGCAGTTCTTC
>-|TRBV4-2|TRBJ2-1|-
CASSQNARLHYSNEQFF
TGTGCCAGCAGCCAAAATGCCCGACTCCATTATTCCAATGAGCAGTTCTTC
>TRBD1|TRBV6-6|TRBJ1-1|-
CASSSYRGNTEAFF
TGTGCCAGCAGTTCCTACAGGGGGAACACTGAAGCTTTCTTT
>-|TRBV7-6|TRBJ2-3|-
CASSLGDGSSTDTQYF
TGTGCCAGCAGCTTAGGGGACGGTTCTAGCACAGATACGCAGTATTTT
>TRBD1|TRBV7-8|TRBJ2-6|-
CASSLGVRAGGHGANVLTF
TGTGCCAGCAGCTTAGGGGTGAGGGCAGGGGGACATGGGGCCAACGTCCTGACTTTC
>-|TRBV12-5|TRBJ2-7|-
CASGPPSGYEQYF
TGTGCTAGTGGTCCACCCTCAGGCTACGAGCAGTACTTC
>TRBD1|TRBV29-1|TRBJ1-2|-
CSAPAQGIYGYTF
TGCAGCGCACCGGCACAGGGGATCTATGGCTACACCTTC
>TRBD1|TRBV2|TRBJ1-2|-
CAIRGIGYTF
TGTGCCATCAGGGGGATTGGCTACACCTTC
>-|TRBV2|TRBJ2-7|once
CASRGQRYEQYF
TGTGCCAGCAGGGGGCAGAGATACGAGCAGTACTTC
>-|TRBV6-2/TRBV6-3|TRBJ1-5|-
CASSYSLLNQPQHF
TGTGCCAGCAGTTACTCTCTCCTCAATCAGCCCCAGCATTTT
>-|TRBV5-6|TRBJ2-1|-
CATHHGGYSYNEQFF
TGTGCGACTCACCACGGGGGCTACTCCTACAATGAGCAGTTCTTC
>-|TRBV7-9|TRBJ1-1|-
CASSSKTYEAFF
TGTGCCAGCAGCTCAAAAACCTATGAAGCTTTCTTT
>-|TRBV5-1|TRBJ2-7|once
CASSLGPAESYEQYF
TGCGCCAGCAGCTTGGGTCCAGCCGAGTCCTACGAGCAGTACTTC
>-|TRBV20-1|TRBJ1-1|-
CSAIRGDPTEAFF
TGCAGTGCTATTCGGGGGGACCCCACTGAAGCTTTCTTT
>-|TRBV14|TRBJ2-5|-
CASSLQGGRETQYF
TGTGCCAGCAGCCTCCAGGGTGGGCGAGAGACCCAGTACTTC
>-|TRBV27|TRBJ1-3|once
CASSLGAEPTGNTIYF
TGTGCCAGCAGTTTAGGGGCAGAACCAACTGGAAACACCATATATTTT
>-|TRBV24-1|TRBJ2-1|-
CATSVGTTFYNEQFF
TGTGCCACCAGTGTGGGGACAACCTTCTACAATGAGCAGTTCTTC
>-|TRBV20-1|TRBJ1-1|-
CSALRSRTGNTEAFF
TGCAGTGCTCTTCGTTCGAGAACAGGGAACACTGAAGCTTTCTTT
>-|TRBV7-9|TRBJ2-2|-
CASSSPMTGELFF
TGTGCCAGCAGCTCCCCAATGACCGGGGAGCTGTTTTTT
>TRBD2|TRBV20-1|TRBJ2-7|-
CSARTSGGAGSYEQYF
TGCAGTGCTAGAACTAGCGGGGGGGCCGGTTCCTACGAGCAGTACTTC
>TRBD1|TRBV30|TRBJ1-5|-
CAWSVGAGGHQPQHF
TGTGCCTGGAGTGTAGGGGCAGGGGGCCATCAGCCCCAGCATTTT
>TRBD2|TRBV25-1|TRBJ2-7|-
CASRAGGSYEQYF
TGTGCCAGCAGAGCGGGGGGCTCCTACGAGCAGTACTTC
>-|TRBV9|TRBJ2-7|once
CASSVGGRAQGEQYF
TGTGCCAGCAGCGTAGGAGGCAGGGCCCAGGGCGAGCAGTACTTC
>-|TRBV9|TRBJ1-1|-
CASSVGDGTEAFF
TGTGCCAGCAGCGTAGGGGATGGGACTGAAGCTTTCTTT
>-|TRBV9|TRBJ1-5|-
CASSVAGAGQPQHF
TGTGCCAGCAGCGTAGCAGGGGCGGGTCAGCCCCAGCATTTT
>TRBD1|TRBV28|TRBJ2-1|-
CAGQGASYNEQFF
TGTGCCGGACAGGGGGCTTCCTACAATGAGCAGTTCTTC
>TRBD1|TRBV5-1|TRBJ2-2|-
CASSAGGGGELFF
TGCGCCAGCAGCGCAGGGGGCGGCGGGGAGCTGTTTTTT
>-|TRBV9|TRBJ1-6|-
CASSPERVGGSPLHF
TGTGCCAGCAGCCCCGAGAGGGTGGGTGGTTCACCCCTCCACTTT
>-|TRBV27|TRBJ2-3|-
CASSQDTDTQYF
TGTGCCAGCAGTCAAGACACAGATACGCAGTATTTT
>-|TRBV5-1|TRBJ2-7|-
CASSLVENTRGRFYEQYF
TGCGCCAGCAGCTTGGTGGAGAACACTCGGGGGCGCTTTTACGAGCAGTACTTC
>TRBD2|TRBV2|TRBJ2-1|-
CASPSGRDEQFF
TGTGCCAGTCCATCAGGGAGGGATGAGCAGTTCTTC
>TRBD1|TRBV19|TRBJ1-4|-
CASIGTAEEKLFF
TGTGCCAGCATCGGGACAGCGGAGGAAAAACTGTTTTTT
>-|TRBV7-8|TRBJ2-4|-
CASSPGRGQGAKNIQYF
TGTGCCAGCAGCCCCGGACGGGGGCAAGGGGCCAAAAACATTCAGTACTTC